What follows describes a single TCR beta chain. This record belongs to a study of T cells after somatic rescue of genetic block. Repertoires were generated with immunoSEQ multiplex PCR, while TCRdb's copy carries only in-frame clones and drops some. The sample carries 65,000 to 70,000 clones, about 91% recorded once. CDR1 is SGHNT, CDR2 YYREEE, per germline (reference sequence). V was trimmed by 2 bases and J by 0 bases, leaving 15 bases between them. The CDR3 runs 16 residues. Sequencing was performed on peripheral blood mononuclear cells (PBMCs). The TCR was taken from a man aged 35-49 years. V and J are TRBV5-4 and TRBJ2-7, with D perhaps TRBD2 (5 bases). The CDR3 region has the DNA TGTGCCAGCAGCTTAGCCACGAGGAGGAGCTCCTACGAGCAGTACTTC. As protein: CASSLATRRSSYEQYF.